This TCR beta chain was profiled in a study of shared clonotypes between healthy human individuals. V was clipped by 6 bases and J by 7 bases, with 10 bases between them. The germline CDR1 and CDR2 sequences are MNHEY and SVGAGI. This CDR3 contains 12 residues. TCRdb's copy holds only in-frame clones and misses some; the assay was immunoSEQ multiplex PCR. The table lists some 2.3 million clones, over 85% of them singletons, with about 0.37% in the top ten. Sequencing was carried out using naive CD4+ T cells from PBMCs. Subset described: CD45RA+ positively selected. The V and J genes are TRBV6-5 and TRBJ2-1, with a tentative D call TRBD1 (6 bases). The sequence was collected from a man aged 18 to 29 in good health. Some clones in this sample may be carry-over from other donors' samples. The CDR3 DNA reads TGTGCCAGCAGCAGGCAGGGGAATGAGCAGTTCTTC. This sequence encodes CASSRQGNEQFF.